This entry lists 18 T cell receptor beta chains sequenced from one sample in a study of control samples from healthy donors and cancer patients. Produced via immunoSEQ multiplex PCR; TCRdb's table is partial and in-frame only. The sample consists of tens of thousands of clones, 88% of them appearing once. Sequencing input: blood. Receptors originate from a woman in her 70s in good health.

V gene TRBV27 combines with J gene TRBJ1-5; a weak D match, TRBD1 (5 bases). The CDR3 loop spans 13 amino acids. Germline-derived CDR1 and CDR2 are MNHEY and SMNVEV (reference sequence). V was shortened by 5 bases and J by 7 bases, with 12 bases between the two germline ends. CDR3 in amino acids: CASSQTVRQPQHF. CDR3 bases: TGTGCCAGCAGTCAGACAGTGAGGCAGCCCCAGCATTTT.

The CDR3 loop reads CASSLGNEAFF. The CDR3 DNA follows: TGCGCCAGCAGTCTGGGAAACGAAGCTTTCTTT. The V call is TRBV5-1, the J call TRBJ1-1; D unresolved. V gave up 5 bases and J gave up 8 bases, with 10 bases separating them. This CDR3 contains 11 residues. CDR1 and CDR2 from the germline V gene are SGHRS and YFSETQ.

This sequence joins TRBV6-1 and TRBJ1-6; D is perhaps TRBD1 (5 bases). Per germline, CDR1 MNHNS and CDR2 SASEGT. V lost 1 base, J lost 6 bases, and 10 bases lay in between. This CDR3 is 15 amino acids long. The CDR3 sequence: CASSEGAGRNSPLHF. In DNA, the CDR3 is TGTGCCAGCAGTGAAGGGGCAGGGCGTAATTCACCCCTCCACTTT.

The genes are TRBV6-5 and TRBJ2-7, with a weak D call TRBD1 (7 bases). In germline, CDR1 is MNHEY, CDR2 SVGAGI. CDR3 size: 14 residues. Trimming removed 8 bases at V and 5 bases at J, with 19 bases between. The CDR3: CASSGGTPRDEQYF. The CDR3 DNA follows: TGTGCCAGCTCAGGGGGGACCCCCAGGGACGAGCAGTACTTC.

This clone appeared a few times. This chain connects TRBV30 to TRBJ1-1; no firm D call. Trimming removed 2 bases from V and 4 bases from J, with 11 bases in between. The CDR3 is 13 residues long. CDR1 is GTSNPN, CDR2 SVGIG, per germline (reference sequence). DNA of the CDR3: TGTGCCTGGAGTCCGGGGTTGGGCACTGAAGCTTTCTTT. This translates into CAWSPGLGTEAFF.

This chain joins TRBV3-1 (or the pseudogene TRBV3-2) and TRBJ1-6, with a tentative D call TRBD1 (5 bases). This CDR3 is 14 amino acids long. Per the germline V gene, CDR1 is LGHDT and CDR2 is YNNKEL (reference sequence). V was clipped by 1 base and J by 7 bases, with 8 bases between them. The CDR3 DNA reads TGTGCCAGCAGCCAAGGGGGGAGGAATTCACCCCTCCACTTT. This encodes CASSQGGRNSPLHF.

This sequence joins TRBV4-2 and TRBJ2-3; D gene ambiguous. CDR3 length equals 13 residues. The V end lost 3 bases, the J end lost 9 bases, and 13 bases lay between the germline ends. CDR1 is LGHNA and CDR2 is YNFKEQ in the germline V gene. As DNA, the CDR3 is TGTGCCAGCAGCCAGGTATCTCAAGAGACGCAGTATTTT. Encoded protein: CASSQVSQETQYF.

For this clone: The same CDR3 arises from other DNA sequences in this sample as well. The chain uses TRBV9 and TRBJ2-5; D is perhaps TRBD2 (6 bases). V was clipped by 0 bases and J by 5 bases, with 11 bases between them. The germline V gene encodes CDR1 SGDLS and CDR2 YYNGEE. This CDR3 contains 14 residues. The DNA for the CDR3 is TGTGCCAGCAGCGTAGTGGGTGGGGGGGAGACCCAGTACTTC. Its translation is CASSVVGGGETQYF.

This clone was detected only once. V gene TRBV7-3 combines with J gene TRBJ2-1; D tentatively fits TRBD1 or TRBD2 (5 bases each). Germline CDR1 is SGHTA and CDR2 is FQGTGA. Trimming cost V 10 bases and J 9 bases, with 16 bases left between them. The CDR3 sequence is 12 residues long. CDR3 region: CATGARAGEQFF. The CDR3 bases are TGTGCCACCGGGGCGAGGGCGGGTGAGCAGTTCTTC.

This clone showed up just a few times. The genes are TRBV6-5 and TRBJ1-2, with unresolved D. Germline CDR1 MNHEY, CDR2 SVGAGI. The length of the CDR3 is 15 residues. The V end was cut by 5 bases, the J end by 4 bases, with 17 bases between. The CDR3 protein is CASSPRPANFYGYTF. CDR3 DNA: TGTGCCAGCAGTCCACGCCCCGCTAATTTCTATGGCTACACCTTC.

This clone was seen just once. V is TRBV4-1 and J is TRBJ2-1, with D perhaps matching TRBD1 (6 bases). The CDR3 is 16 amino acids. The V end was cut by 2 bases, the J end by 0 bases, with 11 bases between. Germline V gene lookup returns CDR1 MGHRA and CDR2 YSYEKL. CDR3 sequence: CASSQRTVSSYNEQFF. The CDR3 DNA is TGCGCCAGCAGCCAACGGACAGTTAGCTCCTACAATGAGCAGTTCTTC.

The chain carries TRBV5-1 and TRBJ2-2; D not resolved. Trimming took 0 bases from V and 6 from J, leaving 9 bases between them. Germline values: CDR1 SGHRS, CDR2 YFSETQ. The CDR3 loop spans 14 amino acids. CDR3 coding DNA: TGCGCCAGCAGCTTGGATCTGGGCCCCGGGGAGCTGTTTTTT. As protein: CASSLDLGPGELFF. Combining the CDR3 with reference TRBV5-1 and TRBJ2-2 gives the whole variable domain KAGVTQTPRYLIKTRGQQVTLSCSPISGHRSVSWYQQTPGQGLQFLFEYFSETQRNKGNFPGRFSGRQFSNSRSEMNVSTLELGDSALYLCASSLDLGPGELFFGEGSRLTVL.

This clone was picked up one time. The chain employs TRBV7-8 and TRBJ2-7; D might be TRBD1 (6 bases). Germline-derived CDR1 and CDR2 are SGHVS and FQNEAQ. This CDR3 region has 16 residues. The V gene lost 3 bases and the J gene lost 0 bases, with 15 bases spanning the gap. This chain's CDR3 is CASSFRTVHYSYEQYF. The CDR3 nucleotides are TGTGCCAGCAGCTTCAGGACAGTCCACTACTCCTACGAGCAGTACTTC.

This sequence joins TRBV21-1 and TRBJ2-7; TRBD2 is the table's D call and was not checked against the DNA. TRBV21-1 is designated a pseudogene. The CDR3 has 16 residues. The CDR3 loop reads CASSAQTSGTPYEQYF. Here the CDR3 DNA reads TGTGCCAGCAGCGCTCAGACTAGCGGGACTCCCTACGAGCAGTACTTC.

This chain joins TRBV19 and TRBJ1-5; D is ambiguous. The CDR3 is 15 residues long. Germline lookup yields CDR1 LNHDA and CDR2 SQIVND (reference sequence). The V end was cut by 6 bases, the J end by 0 bases, with 12 bases between. CDR3 coding DNA: TGTGCCAGTAGGACGTTGGGGTATAGCAATCAGCCCCAGCATTTT. Encoded protein: CASRTLGYSNQPQHF.

This chain uses TRBV5-1 with TRBJ2-7; perhaps TRBD1 as D (6 bases). Germline CDR1 is SGHRS and CDR2 is YFSETQ. The CDR3 has 14 amino acids. V lost 4 bases and J 2 bases, leaving 13 bases between the germline ends. CDR3 protein: CASSPRDTTYEQYF. Here the CDR3 DNA reads TGCGCCAGCAGCCCCCGGGACACTACCTACGAGCAGTACTTC. Variable domain in full (rest from reference TRBV5-1 and TRBJ2-7): KAGVTQTPRYLIKTRGQQVTLSCSPISGHRSVSWYQQTPGQGLQFLFEYFSETQRNKGNFPGRFSGRQFSNSRSEMNVSTLELGDSALYLCASSPRDTTYEQYFGPGTRLTVT.

For the CDR3, the DNA is TGCAGCGTAAAACCAGGGGAGGAGACCCAGTACTTC. Its protein product is CSVKPGEETQYF. The chain carries TRBV29-1 and TRBJ2-5; tentative D call: TRBD1 (6 bases). V lost 6 bases, J lost 5 bases, and 13 bases lay in between. Germline-derived CDR1 and CDR2 are SQVTM and ANQGSEA. This CDR3 comprises 12 residues. Filled out from reference TRBV29-1 and TRBJ2-5, the complete variable domain reads SAVISQKPSRDICQRGTSLTIQCQVDSQVTMMFWYRQQPGQSLTLIATANQGSEATYESGFVIDKFPISRPNLTFSTLTVSNMSPEDSSIYLCSVKPGEETQYFGPGTRLLVL.

The chain recombines TRBV14 with TRBJ1-1; D call uncertain. V lost 3 bases and J 5 bases, leaving 10 bases between the germline ends. Germline V gene sequence: CDR1 SGHDN, CDR2 FVKESK. CDR3 length: 13 residues. CDR3 amino acids: CASSQGAGTEAFF. The CDR3 bases are TGTGCCAGCAGCCAGGGAGCCGGGACTGAAGCTTTCTTT.